The 18 T cell receptor beta chains reported below all come from one sample, sequenced in a study of blood T cells in healthy people across ages. The second PCR ran roughly 7 to 12 cycles with a sample-barcoded 5' primer and J-beta primers. TCRdb reprocessed the 5' RACE reads via MiXCR and lists one record per CDR3 protein. The sample lists around 780,000 distinct CDR3 sequences; more than 50% were seen once. The sample taken for sequencing was blood. Source of these receptors: a man aged 35 to 55 in good health.

V and J are TRBV25-1 and TRBJ1-2; 9 bases are a match to TRBD1. Germline CDR1 reads MGHDK; CDR2 reads SYGVNS. V gave up 3 bases and J gave up 6 bases; unmatched junction bases: 2. This CDR3 spans 13 amino acids. This chain's CDR3 is CASSEGQGDGYTF. The CDR3 DNA follows: TGTGCCAGCAGTGAGGGACAGGGCGATGGCTACACCTTC.

This chain joins TRBV3-1 and TRBJ2-7; D is possibly TRBD1 (6 bases). The V gene lost 4 bases and the J gene lost 3 bases, with 10 bases spanning the gap. Germline V gene sequence: CDR1 LGHDT, CDR2 YNNKEL (reference sequence). The CDR3 loop spans 13 amino acids. Here the CDR3 reads CASSPDSGYEQYF. Written as DNA, the CDR3 is TGTGCCAGCAGCCCGGACAGCGGCTACGAGCAGTACTTC.

The gene calls are TRBV4-1 and TRBJ2-3, with 9 bases matching TRBD2. Germline loops: CDR1 MGHRA, CDR2 YSYEKL. Trimming removed 5 bases from V and 1 base from J; junction bases left unmatched: 4. The CDR3 has 15 residues. CDR3 in DNA: TGCGCCAGCAGCTATCGGACTAGCGGCACAGATACGCAGTATTTT. This codes for CASSYRTSGTDTQYF.

This clonotype was recorded a few times. The chain couples TRBV29-1 to TRBJ2-1; possibly TRBD1 for D (6 bases). Germline V gene sequence: CDR1 SQVTM, CDR2 ANQGSEA. The CDR3 consists of 15 residues. V gave up 7 bases and J gave up 7 bases, with 23 bases separating them. CDR3 in DNA: TGCAGCGCTAACTTGGACAGCGGACTGAGAAATGAGCAGTTCTTC. Protein sequence: CSANLDSGLRNEQFF.

There are a few counts of this clonotype. J is TRBJ2-1 and V is TRBV9, with 11 bases aligning to TRBD2. Germline CDR1 is SGDLS and CDR2 is YYNGEE. The CDR3 consists of 15 residues. J was trimmed by 9 bases and V by 3 bases; bases with no gene match: 8. In DNA, the CDR3 is TGTGCCAGCAGCGGGCAGACTAGCGGGGCGGGTGAGCAGTTCTTC. Its translation: CASSGQTSGAGEQFF.

This chain uses TRBV6-4 with TRBJ2-1; 12 bases are shared with TRBD2. The CDR3 is made up of 15 amino acids. The germline V gene encodes CDR1 MRHNA and CDR2 SNTAGT. The V gene end was trimmed by 5 bases and the J gene end by 8 bases; junction bases not matched to a gene: 7. The CDR3 DNA is TGTGCCAGCAGTCGACTAGCGGGAGCGGGCGATGAGCAGTTCTTC. It is translated as CASSRLAGAGDEQFF.

The chain recombines TRBV11-2 with TRBJ2-3, with D possibly matching TRBD2 (5 bases). The CDR3 is 12 amino acids. CDR1 is SGHAT, CDR2 FQNNGV, per germline. The V gene lost 1 base and the J gene lost 7 bases, with 6 bases spanning the gap. In DNA, the CDR3 is TGTGCCAGCAGCTTAGGAGGGAATACGCAGTATTTT. Amino acids: CASSLGGNTQYF. The full variable domain, rest sourced from reference TRBV11-2 and TRBJ2-3, is EAGVAQSPRYKIIEKRQSVAFWCNPISGHATLYWYQQILGQGPKLLIQFQNNGVVDDSQLPKDRFSAERLKGVDSTLKIQPAKLEDSAVYLCASSLGGNTQYFGPGTRLTVL.

The rearrangement uses TRBV7-9 and TRBJ2-3; D uncertain. Deletions cut 5 bases from V and 4 bases from J, with 13 bases between. The V gene's germline CDR1 is SEHNR and CDR2 FQNEAQ (reference sequence). The CDR3 length is 14 residues. The CDR3 coding sequence is TGTGCCAGCAGCCATGAAGCAGACCCAGATACGCAGTATTTT. This translates into CASSHEADPDTQYF.

The rearrangement links TRBV28 to TRBJ2-7, with a possible D match to TRBD2 (6 bases). The CDR3 extends over 14 amino acids. Trimming pared 7 bases from V and 3 bases from J, leaving 16 bases between. Germline values: CDR1 MDHEN, CDR2 SYDVKM. The CDR3 DNA reads TGTGCCAGCAAAAGGGAGGCCGGTTTCTACGAGCAGTACTTC. It yields the protein CASKREAGFYEQYF.

The chain's CDR3 is CAIKREGTYEQYF. The CDR3 DNA sequence: TGTGCCATCAAGCGGGAGGGAACCTACGAGCAGTACTTC. The chain carries TRBV10-3 and TRBJ2-7; TRBD2 aligns across 10 bases. The CDR3 spans 13 residues. Germline-derived CDR1 and CDR2 are ENHRY and SYGVKD. Trimming removed 7 bases from V and 2 bases from J; junction bases left unmatched: 2.

The J gene is TRBJ2-1, the V gene TRBV24-1; no reliable D call. TRBJ2-7 matches the DNA end more closely, so the J call is doubtful. The CDR3 spans 13 residues. Germline V gene sequence: CDR1 KGHDR, CDR2 SFDVKD. As DNA, the CDR3 is TGTGCCACCAGTGCCCCGCAGACCTACGAGCAGTACTTC. Translated: CATSAPQTYEQYF.

This rearrangement joins TRBV10-3 to TRBJ2-3; a possible D gene is TRBD1 (6 bases). Germline CDR1 ENHRY, CDR2 SYGVKD. The CDR3 runs to 13 residues. Trimming stripped 10 bases from V and 5 bases from J, with 16 bases between. CDR3 nucleotide sequence: TGTGCCACCCTGACAGGTTCGGGAGATACGCAGTATTTT. It encodes CATLTGSGDTQYF.

The chain uses TRBV3-1 and TRBJ2-7; TRBD1 agrees at 7 bases. Germline CDR1 and CDR2: LGHDT and YNNKEL (reference sequence). The V gene end was trimmed by 3 bases and the J gene end by 3 bases; junction bases not matched to a gene: 11. The CDR3 extends over 16 amino acids. The CDR3 sequence is CASSQYDREMGYEQYF. As DNA, the CDR3 is TGTGCCAGCAGCCAGTACGACAGGGAGATGGGCTACGAGCAGTACTTC.

This chain uses TRBV2 with TRBJ2-1; D gene ambiguous. CDR3 length equals 13 residues. Germline V gene data show CDR1 as SNHLY and CDR2 as FYNNEI. The V gene lost 3 bases and the J gene lost 9 bases, with 12 bases spanning the gap. CDR3 amino acids: CASSESVNGEQFF. Written as DNA, the CDR3 is TGTGCCAGCAGTGAGTCTGTGAACGGTGAGCAGTTCTTC.

This clonotype showed up just a few times. The rearrangement joins TRBV6-5 to TRBJ2-4, with TRBD1 matching over 9 bases. The trim removed 0 bases at V and 1 base at J, leaving 10 bases unmatched. The V gene's germline CDR1 is MNHEY and CDR2 SVGAGI. The CDR3 totals 19 residues. The CDR3 DNA is TGTGCCAGCAGTTACTCGATAGGAACAGGGGGCCTTGCCAAAAACATTCAGTACTTC. Amino acids: CASSYSIGTGGLAKNIQYF.

A few counts support this clonotype. The chain carries TRBV5-1 and TRBJ2-1; D is unresolved. Trimming took off 2 bases at V and 8 bases at J, with 8 bases between the two ends. The CDR3 loop spans 12 amino acids. Looked up from germline, CDR1 is SGHRS and CDR2 is YFSETQ. The CDR3 DNA reads as TGCGCCAGCAGCTTTACCCCCCATGAGCAGTTCTTC. Translated, it gives CASSFTPHEQFF.

The V and J genes are TRBV28 and TRBJ2-1; D is ambiguous. Trimming removed 3 bases from V and 5 bases from J, with 11 bases in between. The CDR3 extends over 14 amino acids. Germline CDR1 and CDR2: MDHEN and SYDVKM. The CDR3 loop reads CASSLGSPHNEQFF. For the CDR3, the DNA is TGTGCCAGCAGTTTGGGGTCACCACACAATGAGCAGTTCTTC.

This clonotype was seen a handful of times. The chain carries TRBV9 and TRBJ2-7; possible D gene TRBD1, 5 bases. From germline, CDR1 is SGDLS and CDR2 YYNGEE. This CDR3 is built from 14 residues. Trimming took 4 bases from V and 0 from J, leaving 11 bases between them. CDR3 sequence: CASSPHRNSYEQYF. In DNA, the CDR3 is TGTGCCAGCAGCCCCCACAGGAACTCCTACGAGCAGTACTTC.